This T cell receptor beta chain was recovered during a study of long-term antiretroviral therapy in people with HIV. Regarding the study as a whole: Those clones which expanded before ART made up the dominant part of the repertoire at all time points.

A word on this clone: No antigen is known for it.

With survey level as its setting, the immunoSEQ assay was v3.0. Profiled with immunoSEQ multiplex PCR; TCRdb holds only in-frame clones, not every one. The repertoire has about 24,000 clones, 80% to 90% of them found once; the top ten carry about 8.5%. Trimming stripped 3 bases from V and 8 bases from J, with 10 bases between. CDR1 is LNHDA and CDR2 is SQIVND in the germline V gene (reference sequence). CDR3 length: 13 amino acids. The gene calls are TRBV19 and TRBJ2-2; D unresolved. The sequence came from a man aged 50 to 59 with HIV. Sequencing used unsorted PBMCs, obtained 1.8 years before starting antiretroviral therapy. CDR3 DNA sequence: TGTGCCAGTAGTATTGAGGCGCCGGGGGAGCTGTTTTTT. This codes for CASSIEAPGELFF.